A single sample gave rise to the 9 T cell receptor beta chains below, sequenced in a study of cytomegalovirus exposure and HLA in healthy donors (dated by TCRdb to about 2017). Preparation of the library involved the immunoSEQ multiplex PCR assay. A mixture of 60 forward primers for TCR Vbeta segments and 13 reverse primers for TCR Jbeta segments was used in the multiplex PCR. The source is immuneACCESS, and TCRdb retained only in-frame sequences with V and J called. Part of the clones is not carried over; for the studies checked, unresolved V genes explain less than half of this, and the remainder is unexplained. The sample profile shows around 160,000 clones; around 70% of them were found once. In total, the top ten clones hold approximately 4.4% of the sample. The sample was PBMCs. These receptors were collected from a man aged 18-30 years in good health and CMV-seropositive.

The chain is built from TRBV6-1 and TRBJ2-3; 7 bases map to TRBD1. J gave up 2 bases and V 6 bases, and 8 bases lay outside the gene matches. Germline CDR1 reads MNHNS; CDR2 reads SASEGT. The CDR3 length is 15 residues. The CDR3 DNA sequence: TGTGCCAGCAGATCACAGGGGCACATCACAGATACGCAGTATTTT. This codes for CASRSQGHITDTQYF.

This sequence joins TRBV5-4 and TRBJ1-1; 8 bases match TRBD1. The CDR3 is 13 residues long. Germline-derived CDR1 and CDR2 are SGHNT and YYREEE (reference sequence). V was pared by 3 bases and J by 4 bases, with 2 bases of the junction left unmatched. The CDR3 loop is CASSYTGGTEAFF. The CDR3 DNA sequence: TGTGCCAGCAGCTATACAGGGGGCACTGAAGCTTTCTTT.

The CDR3 bases are TGTGCCAGCGCTAGGGACAGGGAAACGGATACGCAGTATTTT. This encodes CASARDRETDTQYF. V is TRBV2 and J is TRBJ2-3; 9 bases fit TRBD1. This CDR3 has 14 residues. Germline CDR1 is SNHLY and CDR2 is FYNNEI. Unmatched junction bases numbered 9, after V lost 8 bases and J lost 6 bases.

V gene TRBV6-5 combines with J gene TRBJ1-1, with no clear D. With 0 bases removed from V and 1 base from J, the gap between germline ends came to 9 bases. CDR3 length: 15 amino acids. The germline V gene encodes CDR1 MNHEY and CDR2 SVGAGI. In DNA, the CDR3 is TGTGCCAGCAGTTACTCGATTCTGCGGAACACTGAAGCTTTCTTT. It codes for CASSYSILRNTEAFF.

This clone has a handful of counts. V gene TRBV28 combines with J gene TRBJ1-2; the D gene is possibly TRBD1 (6 bases). Germline V gene lookup returns CDR1 MDHEN and CDR2 SYDVKM. Trimming took off 5 bases at V and 5 bases at J, with 6 bases between the two ends. The CDR3 is 11 amino acids. CDR3 region: CASSGTYGYTF. In nucleotides, the CDR3 is TGTGCCAGCAGTGGGACATATGGCTACACCTTC.

This clone has only a few counts. The chain combines TRBV5-1 with TRBJ2-1; 10 positions agree with TRBD1. CDR1 is SGHRS and CDR2 is YFSETQ in the germline V gene. The length of the CDR3 is 16 residues. V was clipped by 1 base and J by 8 bases; unmatched bases: 9. The CDR3 region is CASSLTGTGEFDEQFF. CDR3 in DNA: TGCGCCAGCAGCTTGACCGGGACAGGGGAGTTCGATGAGCAGTTCTTC.

V is TRBV28 and J is TRBJ1-2; D gene unclear. Trimming removed 6 bases from V and 0 bases from J, with 11 bases in between. In germline, CDR1 is MDHEN, CDR2 SYDVKM. The CDR3 extends over 14 amino acids. CDR3: CASSLGRANYGYTF. For the CDR3, the DNA is TGTGCCAGCAGCCTGGGGAGAGCTAACTATGGCTACACCTTC.

Ten or more counts support this clone. The V and J genes are TRBV6-1 and TRBJ1-2; weak D call: TRBD1 (5 bases). Germline-derived CDR1 and CDR2 are MNHNS and SASEGT. V dropped 1 base and J dropped 4 bases, with 10 bases sitting between them. CDR3 length equals 14 residues. Written as DNA, the CDR3 is TGTGCCAGCAGTGAAGATGGGGGGTTCTATGGCTACACCTTC. Its translation: CASSEDGGFYGYTF.

The chain carries TRBV19 and TRBJ1-1; D is possibly TRBD1 (5 bases). The germline V and J ends were trimmed by 3 bases and 1 base, with 12 bases remaining between them. Germline CDR1 reads LNHDA; CDR2 reads SQIVND (reference sequence). This CDR3 is built from 15 residues. The CDR3 reads CASSILAQGNTEAFF. CDR3 bases: TGTGCCAGTAGTATTCTCGCCCAGGGGAACACTGAAGCTTTCTTT.